This T cell receptor (beta chain) was retrieved from a study of beta chain features in type 1 diabetes. Naive, central memory, regulatory and stem cell-like memory cells within the CD4+ compartment were sorted using CD45RO/CCR7/CD25/CD127/CD95/CD27. This CDR3 spans 15 amino acids. Germline CDR1 and CDR2: SGHRS and YFSETQ. V lost 0 bases to trimming and J lost 2 bases, with 9 bases between them. The study, taken as a whole, reports: Moderate but significant shortening of TCRB CDR3s was recorded in all four CD4+ subsets from Type 1 diabetes patients. In patients and controls equally, PCR might favor templates that are shorter.

A few counts support this clone. The antigen remains undetermined. TCRB transcripts that were expressed got sequenced, as all of the isolated RNA had been reverse transcribed. Mean read depth for naive, central memory and regulatory T cell samples was around 3.5 million reads. Sequenced by immunoSEQ multiplex PCR; TCRdb stores in-frame clones only, minus some. The profile covers about 170,000 clones, with under 9.5% appearing a single time and roughly 0.5% taken by the ten largest. The origin of this receptor is a man aged 18 to 29 with type 1 diabetes. Sample: central memory CD4+ T cells from blood. V and J are TRBV5-1 and TRBJ2-1; D unclear. CDR3 sequence reads: CASSLVAETYNEQFF. CDR3 sequence (DNA): TGCGCCAGCAGCTTGGTTGCAGAAACCTACAATGAGCAGTTCTTC.